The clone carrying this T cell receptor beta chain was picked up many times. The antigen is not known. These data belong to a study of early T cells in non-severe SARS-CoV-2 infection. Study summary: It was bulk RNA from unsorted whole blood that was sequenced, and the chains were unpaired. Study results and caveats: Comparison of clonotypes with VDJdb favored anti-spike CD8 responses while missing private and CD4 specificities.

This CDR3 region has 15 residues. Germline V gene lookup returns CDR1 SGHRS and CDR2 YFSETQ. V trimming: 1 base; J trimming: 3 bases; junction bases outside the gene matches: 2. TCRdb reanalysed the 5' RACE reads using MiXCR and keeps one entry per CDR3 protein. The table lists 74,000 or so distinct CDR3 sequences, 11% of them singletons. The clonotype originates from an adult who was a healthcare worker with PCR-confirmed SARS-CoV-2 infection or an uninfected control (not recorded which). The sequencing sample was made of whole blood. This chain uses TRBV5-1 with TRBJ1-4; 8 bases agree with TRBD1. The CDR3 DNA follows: TGCGCCAGCAGCTTGTACAGGGGGGCTAATGAAAAACTGTTTTTT. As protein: CASSLYRGANEKLFF.